This is a list of T cell receptor beta chains from one sample in a study of beta chain features in type 1 diabetes. Assay used: immunoSEQ multiplex PCR; TCRdb lists only in-frame clones, some missing. The sample lists approximately 300,000 clones; approximately 10% were seen once. Sequenced: naive CD4+ T cells from blood. The receptors come from a woman in her 30s in good health. CDR3s include the opening cysteine and the closing phenylalanine or tryptophan. The D gene is left open where the match is weak. Clone size is shown for a subset of rows, as once, few, many or a class of expanded clone.

size,V,D,J,DNA,CDR3
.,TRBV9,TRBD2,TRBJ2-1,TGTGCCAGCAGCGTACAAAGGGCTGGTACGGGAGGGCAGGAGCAGTTCTTC,CASSVQRAGTGGQEQFF
.,TRBV18,TRBD2,TRBJ2-1,TGTGCCAGCTCCCCACTAGCGGAGGGAAACAATGAGCAGTTCTTC,CASSPLAEGNNEQFF
.,TRBV11-3,TRBD2,TRBJ2-7,TGTGCCAGCAGCCACGGGACTAGCGGTTCCTACGAGCAGTACTTC,CASSHGTSGSYEQYF
few,TRBV7-3,TRBD2,TRBJ2-1,TGTGCCAGCAGCTTAATTAGCGGGAGCGTCTACTCCTCCTACAATGAGCAGTTCTTC,CASSLISGSVYSSYNEQFF
few,TRBV28,.,TRBJ2-1,TGTGCCACCGGTAGCGCTCCTGGCTACAATGAGCAGTTCTTC,CATGSAPGYNEQFF
.,TRBV4-3,TRBD2,TRBJ2-2,TGCGCCAGCAGCCAAGGCGGGGGAGGGGTCGGCACCGGGGAGCTGTTTTTT,CASSQGGGGVGTGELFF
.,TRBV11-2,.,TRBJ2-7,TGTGCCAGCAGCCCCTTTCTGGCGGATACCTACGAGCAGTACTTC,CASSPFLADTYEQYF
.,TRBV5-1,TRBD2,TRBJ2-3,TGCGCCAGCAGCTTACTAGCGGGAGGGCCAGATACGCAGTATTTT,CASSLLAGGPDTQYF
.,TRBV5-6,TRBD2,TRBJ2-1,TGTGCCAGCAGCTACACTAGCGGGCAATTAGGTCAGCAGTTCTTC,CASSYTSGQLGQQFF
few,TRBV7-2,.,TRBJ2-2,TGTGCCAGCAGCTTCCTTCGGGGAGCGACGAACACCGGGGAGCTGTTTTTT,CASSFLRGATNTGELFF
.,TRBV5-1,.,TRBJ2-1,TGCGCCAGCAGCTTGGTCCTCGGGGTGACCTACAATGAGCAGTTCTTC,CASSLVLGVTYNEQFF
.,TRBV2,.,TRBJ2-5,TGTGCTAGCCATTCAGGGGCCGGGGAGACCCAGTACTTC,CASHSGAGETQYF
.,TRBV4-3,TRBD2,TRBJ2-3,TGCGCCAGCAGCCAAGATGATCGGTTAGCGGGAGTAGCAGATACGCAGTATTTT,CASSQDDRLAGVADTQYF
.,TRBV9,TRBD2,TRBJ2-1,TGTGCCAGCAGCGTAGGACTAGCGGGGGCAACCTACAATGAGCAGTTCTTC,CASSVGLAGATYNEQFF
.,TRBV28,.,TRBJ2-7,TGTGCCAGCAGTTCGGGCAGCGGATATCGCTACGAGCAGTACTTC,CASSSGSGYRYEQYF
few,TRBV10-3,TRBD2,TRBJ2-1,TGTGCCATCAGAACTAGGACTAGCGGGGACAATGAGCAGTTCTTC,CAIRTRTSGDNEQFF
few,TRBV18,TRBD1,TRBJ2-6,TGTGCCAGCTCAGAAACAGGGGCTGGGGCCAACGTCCTGACTTTC,CASSETGAGANVLTF
few,TRBV7-3,TRBD2,TRBJ2-1,TGTGCCAGCAGCTCGGGACTAGCGGGAGGCCTCGGCGATGAGCAGTTCTTC,CASSSGLAGGLGDEQFF
.,TRBV7-3,.,TRBJ2-3,TGTGCCAGCAGCTTGGCCGACCGAGCATTCGGGGATACGCAGTATTTT,CASSLADRAFGDTQYF
.,TRBV25-1,TRBD2,TRBJ2-7,TGTGCCAGCAGTGATAGCGGGAGGGCGTTCGAGCAGTACTTC,CASSDSGRAFEQYF